This T cell receptor (beta chain) comes out of a study of response to subunit inactivated influenza vaccine. In its sample, this clonotype was seen a few times. Its antigen is as yet unknown. Notes on the study in general: Authors suggested that a seasonal influenza vaccination recruits few new T cells each time.

The CDR3 is made up of 12 amino acids. Germline V gene sequence: CDR1 KGHSH, CDR2 LQKENI. Trimming took 4 bases from V and 5 from J, leaving 7 bases between them. TCRdb passed the RT-PCR reads through MiXCR, listing each CDR3 protein once. The repertoire holds 500,000 to 550,000 distinct CDR3 sequences, with less than 8% as singletons. Sequenced here: PBMCs from blood, sampled less than 30 months after vaccination. The genes are TRBV18 and TRBJ2-3, with unresolved D. This TCR came from a man between 50 and 70 years old who received an inactivated influenza vaccine. In DNA, the CDR3 is TGTGCCAGCTCACGCCGATTAGATACGCAGTATTTT. Translated: CASSRRLDTQYF.